A selection of T cell receptor beta chains follows, all from one sample in a study of blood T cell repertoires in COVID-19. Sequencing used immunoSEQ multiplex PCR; TCRdb keeps in-frame clones, though not all of them. The table has roughly 28,000 clones, roughly 85% seen once; the top ten hold 9% to 9.5%. Sequenced sample: peripheral blood. All receptors come from a human donor in a cohort sampled during active COVID-19. The CDR3 runs from the conserved cysteine through the conserved F or W. A D gene is named only where the DNA matches it firmly. Part of the rows lack a size; the others show once, few, many or a class for expanded clones.

clone_size,j_call,v_call,d_call,cdr3_aa,cdr3_nt
.,TRBJ1-1,TRBV5-1,TRBD1,CASSWGTGKDTEAFF,TGCGCCAGCAGCTGGGGGACAGGGAAGGACACTGAAGCTTTCTTT
.,TRBJ1-1,TRBV30,.,CAWIMNTEAFF,TGTGCCTGGATTATGAACACTGAAGCTTTCTTT
.,TRBJ2-3,TRBV3-1/TRBV3-2,.,CASSETRGRGTDTQYF,TGTGCCAGCAGCGAAACCCGAGGGCGCGGCACAGATACGCAGTATTTT
.,TRBJ2-7,TRBV5-1,TRBD1,CASSLGTGTGGAEQYF,TGCGCCAGCAGCTTGGGGACCGGGACAGGGGGAGCCGAGCAGTACTTC
.,TRBJ1-2,TRBV7-9,TRBD1,CASSFSGGYGYTF,TGTGCCAGCAGCTTCTCAGGGGGCTATGGCTACACCTTC
.,TRBJ2-2,TRBV9,.,CASSRYGTGELFF,TGTGCCAGCAGCAGGTACGGGACCGGGGAGCTGTTTTTT
.,TRBJ1-6,TRBV19,.,CASSWAGPLGSPLHF,TGTGCCAGTAGCTGGGCAGGGCCCCTCGGATCACCCCTCCACTTT
.,TRBJ1-2,TRBV7-2,TRBD1,CASSPDRAGYTF,TGTGCCAGCAGCCCCGACAGGGCTGGCTACACCTTC
.,TRBJ2-1,TRBV7-9,.,CASSLTAAIRGGEQFF,TGTGCCAGCAGCTTAACTGCCGCCATCCGAGGGGGTGAGCAGTTCTTC
.,TRBJ2-5,TRBV19,TRBD1,CASRGQGGTQYF,TGTGCCAGTAGGGGACAGGGTGGGACCCAGTACTTC
once,TRBJ2-1,TRBV14,.,CASSQVTHYNEQFF,TGTGCCAGCAGCCAAGTCACACACTACAATGAGCAGTTCTTC
.,TRBJ2-7,TRBV6-5,TRBD1,CAAGTETYEQYF,TGTGCCGCTGGGACAGAGACCTACGAGCAGTACTTC
.,TRBJ2-7,TRBV28,.,CASSPHSDIQGYEQYF,TGTGCCAGCAGTCCCCATTCAGACATCCAGGGCTACGAGCAGTACTTC
.,TRBJ1-1,TRBV7-8,.,CASSLGGGSTEAFF,TGTGCCAGCAGCTTAGGGGGGGGGAGCACTGAAGCTTTCTTT
.,TRBJ2-2,TRBV11-2,.,CASSLAFYGELFF,TGTGCCAGCAGCTTAGCTTTCTATGGGGAGCTGTTTTTT
.,TRBJ2-5,TRBV6-5,TRBD2,CASSLSGRKETQYF,TGTGCCAGCAGCCTTAGCGGGAGAAAAGAGACCCAGTACTTC
.,TRBJ2-1,TRBV6-5,TRBD1,CASNLDRGVGNEQFF,TGTGCCAGCAACCTCGACAGGGGAGTTGGAAATGAGCAGTTCTTC
.,TRBJ1-6,TRBV3-1/TRBV3-2,.,CASSRGIGSPLHF,TGTGCCAGCAGCCGAGGGATAGGGTCACCCCTCCACTTT
.,TRBJ2-1,TRBV6-1,TRBD2,CASSEARTAGGDEQFF,TGTGCCAGCAGTGAAGCGAGAACCGCCGGGGGGGATGAGCAGTTCTTC
.,TRBJ2-2,TRBV19,.,CASSIDRVGGGELFF,TGTGCCAGTAGTATCGACAGGGTGGGAGGCGGGGAGCTGTTTTTT
.,TRBJ1-1,TRBV5-6,.,CASSLDRTEAFF,TGTGCCAGCAGCTTAGACAGAACTGAAGCTTTCTTT
.,TRBJ2-3,TRBV7-2,TRBD2,CASSSYRTSGSTDTQYF,TGTGCCAGCAGCTCATACCGGACTAGCGGAAGCACAGATACGCAGTATTTT
.,TRBJ2-3,TRBV19,.,CASSTASTTQYF,TGTGCCAGTAGTACCGCCTCTACCACCCAGTATTTT
.,TRBJ1-2,TRBV6-1,.,CASSEVPEVHGYTF,TGTGCCAGCAGTGAAGTGCCGGAGGTCCATGGCTACACCTTC
few,TRBJ2-4,TRBV27,.,CASSSEPLVPNIQYF,TGTGCCAGCAGTTCCGAACCACTAGTCCCAAACATTCAGTACTTC
.,TRBJ1-1,TRBV11-3,TRBD1,CASSLGQGRSNTEAFF,TGTGCCAGCAGCTTGGGACAGGGTAGGTCCAACACTGAAGCTTTCTTT
once,TRBJ1-1,TRBV6-5,TRBD1,CASKGQGSMNTEAFF,TGTGCCAGCAAGGGACAGGGGAGCATGAACACTGAAGCTTTCTTT
once,TRBJ2-5,TRBV6-1,.,CASSEFSGVAETQYF,TGTGCCAGCAGTGAATTTTCCGGGGTCGCGGAGACCCAGTACTTC
.,TRBJ2-7,TRBV7-9,.,CASSLLAETYEQYF,TGTGCCAGCAGCTTATTAGCGGAGACCTACGAGCAGTACTTC
.,TRBJ1-1,TRBV7-9,.,CASSLAIDRGAFF,TGTGCCAGCAGCTTAGCCATCGACAGAGGAGCTTTCTTT
.,TRBJ2-1,TRBV6-6,.,CASRQMTKTEQFF,TGTGCCAGCAGGCAGATGACAAAGACTGAGCAGTTCTTC
.,TRBJ2-5,TRBV2,.,CASNVEVQETQYF,TGTGCCAGCAACGTAGAGGTCCAAGAGACCCAGTACTTC
.,TRBJ1-4,TRBV19,.,CATTRTGGYINEKLFF,TGTGCCACGACTCGTACGGGCGGGTATATTAATGAAAAACTGTTTTTT
.,TRBJ2-5,TRBV27,TRBD2,CASSLGGANLKETQYF,TGTGCCAGCAGTTTGGGAGGGGCCAACCTCAAAGAGACCCAGTACTTC
.,TRBJ2-5,TRBV4-1,TRBD2,CASSQAGTSGGSGETQYF,TGCGCCAGCAGCCAAGCAGGGACTAGCGGGGGTTCGGGGGAGACCCAGTACTTC
.,TRBJ2-2,TRBV2,.,CASRQTGQNTGELFF,TGTGCCAGCAGGCAAACAGGACAGAACACCGGGGAGCTGTTTTTT
.,TRBJ2-1,TRBV5-1,TRBD2,CASSLVFAGGRDEQFF,TGCGCCAGCAGCTTGGTGTTTGCGGGAGGTAGGGATGAGCAGTTCTTC
.,TRBJ2-1,TRBV28,.,CASSLNWNSADEQFF,TGTGCCAGCAGTTTAAATTGGAATAGCGCGGATGAGCAGTTCTTC
once,TRBJ2-1,TRBV9,.,CASSRGGGQDNEQFF,TGTGCCAGCAGCAGGGGCGGGGGACAAGACAATGAGCAGTTCTTC
once,TRBJ1-6,TRBV6-1,.,CASSDRESYNSPLHF,TGTGCCAGCAGTGACCGTGAGTCCTATAATTCACCCCTCCACTTT
.,TRBJ2-3,TRBV9,.,CASSAPGRGGTDTQYF,TGTGCCAGCAGCGCCCCGGGCAGGGGAGGCACAGATACGCAGTATTTT
.,TRBJ2-2,TRBV7-7,TRBD2,CASSSLSGLATDTGELFF,TGTGCCAGCAGCTCCTTATCGGGACTAGCCACTGACACCGGGGAGCTGTTTTTT
few,TRBJ1-5,TRBV12-5,.,CASGERGLENQPQHF,TGTGCTAGTGGTGAGCGAGGGCTGGAGAATCAGCCCCAGCATTTT
.,TRBJ2-7,TRBV20-1,.,CSASGSDYASYEQYF,TGCAGTGCTAGTGGGTCGGACTATGCGTCCTACGAGCAGTACTTC
.,TRBJ2-7,TRBV6-5,TRBD2,CASSRAGGPHEQYF,TGTGCCAGCAGTCGAGCGGGGGGGCCCCACGAGCAGTACTTC
.,TRBJ2-3,TRBV30,.,CAWSLSGDTQYF,TGTGCCTGGAGTCTATCGGGAGATACGCAGTATTTT
.,TRBJ1-1,TRBV5-8,.,CASSLDRENTEAFF,TGTGCCAGCAGCTTGGACAGGGAGAACACTGAAGCTTTCTTT
.,TRBJ2-7,TRBV2,TRBD1,CASNRGPYEQYF,TGTGCCAGTAATAGGGGGCCCTACGAGCAGTACTTC
.,TRBJ1-4,TRBV5-8,TRBD1,CASSLRGQEKLFF,TGTGCCAGCAGCCTGAGGGGGCAAGAAAAACTGTTTTTT
.,TRBJ2-7,TRBV7-2,.,CASRTPGTQSYEQYF,TGTGCCAGCAGAACCCCCGGGACTCAATCCTACGAGCAGTACTTC